This entry concerns a single TCR beta chain. This entry belongs to a study of blood T cell repertoires in COVID-19. In the study overall: There were acute and convalescent COVID-19 samples, and they came from the United States, Italy and Spain. T cells, B-cell-depleted T cells, or PBMCs supplied cDNA or gDNA.

The length of the CDR3 is 12 residues. Germline lookup yields CDR1 SQVTM and CDR2 ANQGSEA. The V end lost 4 bases, the J end lost 8 bases, and 13 bases lay between the germline ends. Original data processing: From reference gene primer amplification, estimates of nucleated cell counts were derived. The table came from immunoSEQ multiplex PCR; TCRdb's copy has only in-frame clones and leaves some out. That table furnishes V, J and clone size, whereas the DNA furnished D and trimming. The repertoire holds 100,000 to 150,000 clones, with over 60% as singletons. Sequencing used peripheral blood. This chain uses TRBV29-1 with TRBJ2-3, with D tentatively TRBD2 (6 bases). This clonotype was obtained from a woman in her 70s with acute or convalescent COVID-19. This CDR3 reads CSVGDGEATQYF. CDR3 bases: TGCAGCGTTGGGGATGGGGAGGCTACGCAGTATTTT.